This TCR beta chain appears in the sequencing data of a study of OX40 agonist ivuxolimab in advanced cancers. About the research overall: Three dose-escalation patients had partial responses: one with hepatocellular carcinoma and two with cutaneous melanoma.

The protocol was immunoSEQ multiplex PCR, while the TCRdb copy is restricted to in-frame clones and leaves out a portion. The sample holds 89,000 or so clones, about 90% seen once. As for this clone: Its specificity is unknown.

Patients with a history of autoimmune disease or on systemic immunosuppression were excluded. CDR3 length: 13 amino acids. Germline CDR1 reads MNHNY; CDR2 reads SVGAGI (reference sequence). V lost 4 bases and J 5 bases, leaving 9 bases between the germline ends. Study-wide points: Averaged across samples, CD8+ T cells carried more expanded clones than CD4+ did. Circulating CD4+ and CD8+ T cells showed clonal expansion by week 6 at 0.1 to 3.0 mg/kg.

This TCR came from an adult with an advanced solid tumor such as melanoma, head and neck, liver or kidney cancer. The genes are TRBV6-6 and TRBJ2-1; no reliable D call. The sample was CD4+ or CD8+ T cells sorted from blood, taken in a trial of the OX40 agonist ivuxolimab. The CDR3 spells CASSSLHNNEQFF. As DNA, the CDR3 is TGTGCCAGCAGTTCTTTACACAACAATGAGCAGTTCTTC.